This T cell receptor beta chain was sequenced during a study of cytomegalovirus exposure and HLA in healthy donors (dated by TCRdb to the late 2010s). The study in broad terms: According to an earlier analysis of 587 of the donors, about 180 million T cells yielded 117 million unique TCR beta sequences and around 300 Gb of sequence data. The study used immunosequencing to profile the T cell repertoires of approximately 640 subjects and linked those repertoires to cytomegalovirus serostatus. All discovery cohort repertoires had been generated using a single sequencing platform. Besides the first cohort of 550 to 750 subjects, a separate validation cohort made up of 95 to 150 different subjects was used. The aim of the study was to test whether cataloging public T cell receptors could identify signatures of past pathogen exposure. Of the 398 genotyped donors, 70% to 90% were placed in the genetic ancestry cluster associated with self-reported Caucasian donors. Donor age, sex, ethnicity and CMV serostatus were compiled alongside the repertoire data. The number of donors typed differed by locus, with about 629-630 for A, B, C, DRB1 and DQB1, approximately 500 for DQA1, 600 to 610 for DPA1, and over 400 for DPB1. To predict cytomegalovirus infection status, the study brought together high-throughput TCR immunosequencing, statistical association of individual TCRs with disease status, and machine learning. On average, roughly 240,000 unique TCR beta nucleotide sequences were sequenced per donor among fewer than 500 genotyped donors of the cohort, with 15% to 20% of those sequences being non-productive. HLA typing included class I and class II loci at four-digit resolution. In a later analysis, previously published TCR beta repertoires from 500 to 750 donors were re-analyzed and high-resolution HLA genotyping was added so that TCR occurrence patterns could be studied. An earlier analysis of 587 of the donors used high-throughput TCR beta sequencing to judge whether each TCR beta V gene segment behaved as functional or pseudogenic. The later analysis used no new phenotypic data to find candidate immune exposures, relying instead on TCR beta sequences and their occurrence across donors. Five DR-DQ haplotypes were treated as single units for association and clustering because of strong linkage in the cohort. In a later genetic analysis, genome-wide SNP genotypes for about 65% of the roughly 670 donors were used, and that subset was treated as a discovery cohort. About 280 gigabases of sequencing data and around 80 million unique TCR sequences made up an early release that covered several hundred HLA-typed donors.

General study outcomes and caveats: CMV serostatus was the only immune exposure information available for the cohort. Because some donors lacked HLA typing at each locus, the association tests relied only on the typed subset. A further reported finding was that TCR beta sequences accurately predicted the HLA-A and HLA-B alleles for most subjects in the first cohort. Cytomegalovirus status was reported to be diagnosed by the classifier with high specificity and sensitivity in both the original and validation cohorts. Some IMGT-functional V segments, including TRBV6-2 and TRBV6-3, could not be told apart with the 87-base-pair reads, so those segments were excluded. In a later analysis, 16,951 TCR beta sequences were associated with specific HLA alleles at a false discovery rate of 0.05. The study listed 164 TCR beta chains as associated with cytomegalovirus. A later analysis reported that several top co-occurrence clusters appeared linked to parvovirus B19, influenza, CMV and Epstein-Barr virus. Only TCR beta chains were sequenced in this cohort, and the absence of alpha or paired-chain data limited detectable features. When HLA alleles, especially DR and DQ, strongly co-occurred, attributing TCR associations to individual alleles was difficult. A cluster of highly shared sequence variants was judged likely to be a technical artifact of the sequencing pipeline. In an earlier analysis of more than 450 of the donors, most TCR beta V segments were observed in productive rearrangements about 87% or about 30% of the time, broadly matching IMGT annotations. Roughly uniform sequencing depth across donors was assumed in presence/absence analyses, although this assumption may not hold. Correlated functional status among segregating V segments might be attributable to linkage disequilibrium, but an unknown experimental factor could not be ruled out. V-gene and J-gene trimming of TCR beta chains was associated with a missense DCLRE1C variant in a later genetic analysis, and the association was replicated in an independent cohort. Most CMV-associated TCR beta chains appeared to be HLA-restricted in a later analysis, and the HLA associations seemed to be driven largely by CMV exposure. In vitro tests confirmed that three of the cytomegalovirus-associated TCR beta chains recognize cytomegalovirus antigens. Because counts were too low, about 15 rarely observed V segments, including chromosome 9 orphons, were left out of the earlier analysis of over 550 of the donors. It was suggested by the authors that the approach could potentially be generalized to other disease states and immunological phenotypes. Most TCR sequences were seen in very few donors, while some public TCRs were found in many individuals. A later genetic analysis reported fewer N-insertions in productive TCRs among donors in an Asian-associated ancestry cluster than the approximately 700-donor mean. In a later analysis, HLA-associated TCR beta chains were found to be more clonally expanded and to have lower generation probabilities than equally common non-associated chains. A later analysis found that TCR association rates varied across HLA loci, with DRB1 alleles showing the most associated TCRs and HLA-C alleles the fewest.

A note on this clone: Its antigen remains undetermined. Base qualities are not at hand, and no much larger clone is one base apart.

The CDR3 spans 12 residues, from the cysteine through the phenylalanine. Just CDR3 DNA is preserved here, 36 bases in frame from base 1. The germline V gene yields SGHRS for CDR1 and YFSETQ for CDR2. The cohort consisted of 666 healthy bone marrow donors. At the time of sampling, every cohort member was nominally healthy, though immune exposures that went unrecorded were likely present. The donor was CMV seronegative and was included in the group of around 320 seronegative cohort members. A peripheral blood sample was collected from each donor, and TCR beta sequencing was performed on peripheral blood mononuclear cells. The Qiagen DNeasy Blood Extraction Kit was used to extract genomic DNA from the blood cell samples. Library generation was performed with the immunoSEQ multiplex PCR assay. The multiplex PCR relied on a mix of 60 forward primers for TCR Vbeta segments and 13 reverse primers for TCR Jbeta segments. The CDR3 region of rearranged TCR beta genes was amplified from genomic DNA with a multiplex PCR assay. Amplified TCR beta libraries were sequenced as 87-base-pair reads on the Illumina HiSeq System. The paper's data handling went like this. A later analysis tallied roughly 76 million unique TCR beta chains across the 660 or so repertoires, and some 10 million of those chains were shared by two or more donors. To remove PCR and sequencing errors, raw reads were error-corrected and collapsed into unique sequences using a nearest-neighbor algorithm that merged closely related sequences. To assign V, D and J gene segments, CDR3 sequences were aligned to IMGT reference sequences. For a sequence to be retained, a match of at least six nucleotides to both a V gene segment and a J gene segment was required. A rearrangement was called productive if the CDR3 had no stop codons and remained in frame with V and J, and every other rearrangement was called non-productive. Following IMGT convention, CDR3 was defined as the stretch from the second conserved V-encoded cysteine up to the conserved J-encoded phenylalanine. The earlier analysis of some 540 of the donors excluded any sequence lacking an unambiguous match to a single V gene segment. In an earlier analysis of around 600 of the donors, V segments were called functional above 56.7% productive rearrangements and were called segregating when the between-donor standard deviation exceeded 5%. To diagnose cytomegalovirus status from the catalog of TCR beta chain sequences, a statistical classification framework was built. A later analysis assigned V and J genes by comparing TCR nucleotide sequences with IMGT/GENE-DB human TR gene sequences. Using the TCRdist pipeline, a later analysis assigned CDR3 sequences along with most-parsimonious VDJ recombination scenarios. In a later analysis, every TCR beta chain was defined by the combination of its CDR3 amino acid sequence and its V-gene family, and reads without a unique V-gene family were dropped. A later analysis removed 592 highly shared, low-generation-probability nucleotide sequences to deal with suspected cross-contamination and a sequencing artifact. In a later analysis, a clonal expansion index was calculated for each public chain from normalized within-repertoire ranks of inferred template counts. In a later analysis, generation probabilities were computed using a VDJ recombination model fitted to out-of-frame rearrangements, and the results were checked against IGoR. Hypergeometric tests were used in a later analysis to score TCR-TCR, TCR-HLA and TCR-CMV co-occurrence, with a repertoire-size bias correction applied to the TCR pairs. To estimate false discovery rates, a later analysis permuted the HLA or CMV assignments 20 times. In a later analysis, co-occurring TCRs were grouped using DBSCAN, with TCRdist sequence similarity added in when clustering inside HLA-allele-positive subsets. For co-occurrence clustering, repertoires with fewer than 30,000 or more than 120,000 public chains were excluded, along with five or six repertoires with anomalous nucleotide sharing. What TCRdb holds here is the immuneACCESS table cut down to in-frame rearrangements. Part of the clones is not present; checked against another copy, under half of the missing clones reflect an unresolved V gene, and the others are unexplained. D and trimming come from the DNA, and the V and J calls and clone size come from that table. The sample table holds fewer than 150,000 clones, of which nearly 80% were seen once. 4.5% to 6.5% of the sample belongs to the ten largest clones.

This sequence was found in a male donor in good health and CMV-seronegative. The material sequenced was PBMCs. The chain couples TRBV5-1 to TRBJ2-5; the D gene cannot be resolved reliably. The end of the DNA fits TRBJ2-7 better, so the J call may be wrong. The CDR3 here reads CASTKDNYEQYF. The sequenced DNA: TGCGCCAGCACAAAGGATAACTACGAGCAGTACTTC.